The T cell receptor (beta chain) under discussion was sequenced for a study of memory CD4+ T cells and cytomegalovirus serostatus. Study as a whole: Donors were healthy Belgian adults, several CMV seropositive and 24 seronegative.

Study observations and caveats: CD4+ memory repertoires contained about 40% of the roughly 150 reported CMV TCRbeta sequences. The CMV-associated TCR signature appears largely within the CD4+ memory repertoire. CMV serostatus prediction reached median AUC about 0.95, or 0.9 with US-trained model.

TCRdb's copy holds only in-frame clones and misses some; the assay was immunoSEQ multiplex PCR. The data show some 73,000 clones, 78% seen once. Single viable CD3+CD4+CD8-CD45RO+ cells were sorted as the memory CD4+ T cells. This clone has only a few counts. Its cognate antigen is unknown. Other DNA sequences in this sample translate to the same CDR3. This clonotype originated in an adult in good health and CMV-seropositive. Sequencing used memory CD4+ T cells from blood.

The CDR3 loop is CSARALETQYF. Written as DNA, the CDR3 is TGCAGTGCTAGAGCCTTAGAGACCCAGTACTTC. This chain uses TRBV20-1 with TRBJ2-5; D is unclear. This CDR3 comprises 11 residues. Germline CDR1 is DFQATT and CDR2 is SNEGSKA (reference sequence). The ends were cut back, 1 base at V and 4 bases at J, with 4 bases in the middle.